This T cell receptor (beta chain) was captured in a study of shared clonotypes between healthy human individuals. Findings of the study overall: Naive subsets tended to show greater estimated richness than memory subsets. Genetic and exposure-history diversity was limited by the small donor number.

V was trimmed by 4 bases and J by 4 bases, leaving 7 bases between them. The V gene's germline CDR1 is SEHNR and CDR2 FQNEAQ (reference sequence). The CDR3 is 12 amino acids. Details on this clone: The antigen is not known. In the same sample, other DNA sequences code for this CDR3.

It was across several immunoSEQ plates that each subset's genomic DNA was evenly split. Profiled with immunoSEQ multiplex PCR; TCRdb holds only in-frame clones, not every one. The sample records about a million clones, more than 65% being singletons. The origin of this receptor is a man younger than 35 in good health. The chain uses TRBV7-9 and TRBJ1-1, with D unresolved. Sequenced: memory CD4+ T cells sorted from blood. Subset given: CD45RA-negative fraction. The CDR3 reads CASSSVGTEAFF. In DNA form, the CDR3 reads TGTGCCAGCAGCTCAGTGGGCACTGAAGCTTTCTTT.